This is a list of T cell receptor beta chains from one sample in a study of technical replicates of blood from a handful of donors. TCRdb keeps only in-frame clones here, not all; method: immunoSEQ multiplex PCR. This sample yields tens of thousands of clones, of which around nine tenths are seen a single time; approximately 0.4% belongs to the top ten. Sample: T cells isolated from PBMCs. The receptors derive from a human donor in good health. Both conserved end residues are part of each CDR3. D genes are given only for firm matches. Part of the rows lack a size; the others show once, few, many or a class for expanded clones.

TRBV27	17	TRBJ2-1	-	-	CASSLSNYGGDHNEQFF	TGTGCCAGCAGTTTATCGAACTACGGAGGGGATCACAATGAGCAGTTCTTC
TRBV2	12	TRBJ2-3	-	-	CASSLGADTQYF	TGTGCCAGCAGTTTGGGGGCCGATACGCAGTATTTT
TRBV28	14	TRBJ1-5	TRBD1	-	CASSDTGGYQPQHF	TGTGCCAGCAGTGATACAGGGGGCTATCAGCCCCAGCATTTT
TRBV10-3	17	TRBJ1-5	-	-	CAISESGQLNAERPQHF	TGTGCCATCAGTGAGTCCGGACAGTTAAACGCAGAACGGCCCCAGCATTTT
TRBV19	13	TRBJ1-1	-	-	CATAETGYTEAFF	TGTGCCACTGCCGAGACAGGCTACACTGAAGCTTTCTTT
TRBV5-6	15	TRBJ1-1	TRBD1	-	CASSYQQGGRTEAFF	TGTGCCAGCAGCTACCAACAGGGGGGAAGAACTGAAGCTTTCTTT
TRBV5-6	13	TRBJ1-1	-	-	CASSLAGGAEAFF	TGTGCCAGCAGCTTGGCTGGAGGTGCTGAAGCTTTCTTT
TRBV5-5	15	TRBJ2-1	-	-	CASSRDLSSYNEQFF	TGTGCCAGCAGCCGAGACTTAAGCTCCTACAATGAGCAGTTCTTC
TRBV7-8	13	TRBJ1-3	TRBD1	-	CASSWDSGNTIYF	TGTGCCAGCAGCTGGGACAGCGGAAACACCATATATTTT
TRBV27	14	TRBJ2-1	-	-	CASSLVGSYNEQFF	TGTGCCAGCAGCCTAGTGGGCTCCTACAATGAGCAGTTCTTC
TRBV4-3	13	TRBJ2-1	TRBD1	-	CASSEDRDNEQFF	TGCGCCAGCAGCGAAGACAGGGACAATGAGCAGTTCTTC
TRBV27	14	TRBJ2-7	-	-	CASRERVHPYEQYF	TGTGCCAGCAGGGAGCGGGTCCATCCCTACGAGCAGTACTTC
TRBV5-1	13	TRBJ1-2	-	-	CASSFTESYGYTF	TGCGCCAGCAGCTTTACAGAGAGCTATGGCTACACCTTC
TRBV9	13	TRBJ1-5	-	-	CASSVGVNQPQHF	TGTGCCAGCAGCGTGGGCGTTAATCAGCCCCAGCATTTT
TRBV6-5	13	TRBJ1-1	-	few	CASSYSGYTEAFF	TGTGCCAGCAGTTACTCCGGGTACACTGAAGCTTTCTTT
TRBV28	13	TRBJ2-7	TRBD2	-	CASSSGLPYEQYF	TGTGCCAGCAGTTCGGGACTACCTTACGAGCAGTACTTC
TRBV25-1	18	TRBJ2-3	TRBD2	-	CASSESHTSGRVTDTQYF	TGTGCCAGCAGTGAATCCCACACTAGCGGGAGAGTCACAGATACGCAGTATTTT
TRBV30	15	TRBJ2-3	TRBD2	-	CAWNRTSGYRDTQYF	TGTGCCTGGAATCGGACTAGCGGGTATCGAGATACGCAGTATTTT
TRBV9	14	TRBJ1-2	TRBD1	-	CASSTGTAIYGYTF	TGTGCCAGCAGCACCGGGACAGCAATTTATGGCTACACCTTC
TRBV6-6	15	TRBJ2-7	TRBD1	-	CASSGGGTGSYEQYF	TGTGCCAGCAGTGGGGGCGGGACAGGGAGTTACGAGCAGTACTTC
TRBV6-1	13	TRBJ2-4	-	-	CASSADKENIQYF	TGTGCCAGCAGTGCAGACAAGGAAAACATTCAGTACTTC
TRBV30	15	TRBJ1-2	-	-	CAWSTLGGRNYGYTF	TGTGCCTGGAGTACCCTAGGGGGTAGGAACTATGGCTACACCTTC
TRBV2	12	TRBJ1-2	-	-	CAKRGTDYGYTF	TGTGCAAAGCGGGGGACGGACTATGGCTACACCTTC
TRBV5-4	15	TRBJ1-4	-	-	CASSFDSSTNEKLFF	TGTGCCAGCAGCTTCGACAGTTCAACTAATGAAAAACTGTTTTTT
TRBV2	12	TRBJ1-2	-	once	CASTGEKYGYTF	TGTGCCAGCACAGGGGAGAAATATGGCTACACCTTC
TRBV7-8	14	TRBJ1-1	-	-	CASSLVEGNTEAFF	TGTGCCAGCAGCTTAGTTGAGGGGAACACTGAAGCTTTCTTT
TRBV11-3	13	TRBJ1-1	-	-	CASSLGGNTEAFF	TGTGCCAGCAGCTTAGGCGGGAACACTGAAGCTTTCTTT
TRBV5-4	17	TRBJ2-3	-	-	CASSSEALRADGDTQYF	TGTGCCAGCAGCTCGGAGGCTTTAAGGGCGGACGGAGATACGCAGTATTTT
TRBV4-3	14	TRBJ2-5	TRBD2	-	CASSPREGEETQYF	TGCGCCAGCAGCCCCCGGGAGGGCGAAGAGACCCAGTACTTC
TRBV29-1	14	TRBJ1-2	-	-	CSVEPRISNYGYTF	TGCAGCGTTGAGCCGCGAATCTCTAACTATGGCTACACCTTC
TRBV10-3	12	TRBJ2-7	-	-	CAISESDYEQYF	TGTGCCATCAGTGAGAGCGATTACGAGCAGTACTTC
TRBV15	13	TRBJ1-1	-	-	CATSLGAYTEAFF	TGTGCCACCAGCTTGGGAGCTTACACTGAAGCTTTCTTT
TRBV6-1	19	TRBJ2-1	TRBD2	-	CASSESGLVGKISYNEQFF	TGTGCCAGCAGTGAATCGGGACTAGTGGGAAAGATTTCCTACAATGAGCAGTTCTTC
TRBV6-1	15	TRBJ1-5	TRBD1	-	CASERDRGGNQPQHF	TGTGCCAGCGAGAGGGACAGGGGAGGCAATCAGCCCCAGCATTTT
TRBV6-4	14	TRBJ1-1	-	once	CASSATGMNTEAFF	TGTGCCAGCAGTGCTACCGGGATGAACACTGAAGCTTTCTTT
TRBV10-2	13	TRBJ1-4	-	-	CASSDLTNEKLFF	TGCGCCAGCAGTGATCTGACTAATGAAAAACTGTTTTTT
TRBV19	12	TRBJ1-2	-	-	CASSFREDGYTF	TGTGCCAGTAGTTTCAGGGAAGATGGCTACACCTTC
TRBV5-1	15	TRBJ1-1	-	-	CASSLVGGVDTEAFF	TGCGCCAGCAGCTTGGTCGGGGGGGTGGACACTGAAGCTTTCTTT
TRBV9	15	TRBJ2-3	TRBD2	-	CASTEAGGSADTQYF	TGTGCCAGCACGGAGGCGGGAGGCTCGGCAGATACGCAGTATTTT
TRBV6-5	15	TRBJ1-3	-	-	CASSLSQVLGNTIYF	TGTGCCAGCAGTTTATCCCAGGTGTTAGGAAACACCATATATTTT
TRBV27	16	TRBJ2-1	TRBD2	-	CASSPTPSGDYNEQFF	TGTGCCAGCAGTCCCACTCCTAGCGGAGACTACAATGAGCAGTTCTTC
TRBV14	15	TRBJ2-3	TRBD1	-	CASSQAGGTGDTQYF	TGTGCCAGCAGCCAAGCTGGTGGGACAGGAGATACGCAGTATTTT
TRBV19	14	TRBJ1-5	-	-	CASSTERGFQPQHF	TGTGCCAGTAGTACTGAAAGGGGATTTCAGCCCCAGCATTTT
TRBV18	12	TRBJ2-7	TRBD2	-	CASSPSGSEQYF	TGTGCCAGCTCGCCCAGCGGGAGCGAGCAGTACTTC
TRBV19	11	TRBJ2-7	-	-	CASSTYNEQYF	TGTGCCAGTAGTACTTATAACGAGCAGTACTTC
TRBV5-1	15	TRBJ1-1	TRBD1	once	CASSLKQTGASEAFF	TGCGCCAGCAGCTTGAAGCAGACAGGGGCATCTGAAGCTTTCTTT
TRBV6-5	14	TRBJ2-4	-	-	CASPSCGRINIQYF	TGTGCCAGCCCCTCGTGTGGGAGGATAAACATTCAGTACTTC
TRBV5-6	16	TRBJ2-3	TRBD2	-	CASSRTSGRVSDTQYF	TGTGCCAGCAGCAGGACTAGCGGGAGAGTATCAGATACGCAGTATTTT
TRBV29-1	13	TRBJ2-7	-	-	CSVEVDRTYEQYF	TGCAGCGTCGAGGTCGACAGGACCTACGAGCAGTACTTC
TRBV2	14	TRBJ2-7	TRBD1	once	CASLWGQGSYEQYF	TGTGCCAGCCTTTGGGGACAGGGATCCTACGAGCAGTACTTC